This TCR beta chain was captured in a study of cytomegalovirus exposure and HLA in healthy donors. There are 14 residues in the CDR3. The germline CDR1 and CDR2 sequences are SNHLY and FYNNEI. Trimming cost V 8 bases and J 2 bases, with 10 bases left between them. In the PCR, 60 Vbeta and 13 Jbeta primers were used. Some clones are missing from TCRdb's copy, which holds only in-frame ones; the method was immunoSEQ multiplex PCR. The sample includes around 130,000 clones, approximately 82% of them seen just once. The gene calls are TRBV2 and TRBJ2-6, with D maybe TRBD2 (6 bases). This sequence originates from a boy aged 2 to 10 in good health and CMV-seronegative. Sequencing input: PBMCs. DNA of the CDR3: TGTGCCAGCGTTCGCGGGACTGGGGCCAACGTCCTGACTTTC. Amino acids: CASVRGTGANVLTF.